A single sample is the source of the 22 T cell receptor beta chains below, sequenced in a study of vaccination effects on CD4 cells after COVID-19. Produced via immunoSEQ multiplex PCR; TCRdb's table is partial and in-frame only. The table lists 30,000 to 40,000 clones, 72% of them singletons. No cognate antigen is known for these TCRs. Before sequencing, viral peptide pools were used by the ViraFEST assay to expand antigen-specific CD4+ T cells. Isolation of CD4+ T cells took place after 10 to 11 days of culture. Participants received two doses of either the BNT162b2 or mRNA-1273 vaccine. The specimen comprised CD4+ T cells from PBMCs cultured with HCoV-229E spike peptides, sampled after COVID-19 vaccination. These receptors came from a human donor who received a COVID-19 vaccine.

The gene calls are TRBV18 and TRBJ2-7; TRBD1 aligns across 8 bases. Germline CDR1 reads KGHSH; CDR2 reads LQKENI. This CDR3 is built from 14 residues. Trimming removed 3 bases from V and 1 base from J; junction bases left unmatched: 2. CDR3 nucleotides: TGTGCCAGCTCACCCGGGACAGGTTCCTACGAGCAGTACTTC. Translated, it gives CASSPGTGSYEQYF.

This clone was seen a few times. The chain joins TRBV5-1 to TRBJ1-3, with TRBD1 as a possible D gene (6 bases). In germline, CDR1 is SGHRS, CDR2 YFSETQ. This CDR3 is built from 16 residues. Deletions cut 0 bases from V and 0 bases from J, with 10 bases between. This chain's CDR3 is CASSLEGDTSGNTIYF. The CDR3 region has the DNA TGCGCCAGCAGCTTGGAAGGGGACACCTCTGGAAACACCATATATTTT. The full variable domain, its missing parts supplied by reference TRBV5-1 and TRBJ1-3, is KAGVTQTPRYLIKTRGQQVTLSCSPISGHRSVSWYQQTPGQGLQFLFEYFSETQRNKGNFPGRFSGRQFSNSRSEMNVSTLELGDSALYLCASSLEGDTSGNTIYFGEGSWLTVV.

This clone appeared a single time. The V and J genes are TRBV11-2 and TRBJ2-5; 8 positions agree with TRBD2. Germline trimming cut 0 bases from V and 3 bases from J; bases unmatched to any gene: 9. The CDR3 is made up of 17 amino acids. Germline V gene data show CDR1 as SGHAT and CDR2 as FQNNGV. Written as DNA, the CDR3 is TGTGCCAGCAGCTTAGAGGGGCCAGGACTAGCTAAAGAGACCCAGTACTTC. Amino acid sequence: CASSLEGPGLAKETQYF.

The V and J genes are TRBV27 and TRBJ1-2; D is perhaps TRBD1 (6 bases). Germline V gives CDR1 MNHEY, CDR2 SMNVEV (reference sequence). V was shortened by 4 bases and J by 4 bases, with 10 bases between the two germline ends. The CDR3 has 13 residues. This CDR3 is CASSSTGFYGYTF. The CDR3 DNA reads TGTGCCAGCAGTTCAACAGGGTTCTATGGCTACACCTTC.

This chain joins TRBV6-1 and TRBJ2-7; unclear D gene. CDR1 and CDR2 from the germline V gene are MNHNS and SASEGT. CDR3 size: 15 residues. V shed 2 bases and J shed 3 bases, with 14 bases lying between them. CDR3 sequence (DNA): TGTGCCAGCAGTGAATATCCCGTTGGGGTCTACGAGCAGTACTTC. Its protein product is CASSEYPVGVYEQYF.

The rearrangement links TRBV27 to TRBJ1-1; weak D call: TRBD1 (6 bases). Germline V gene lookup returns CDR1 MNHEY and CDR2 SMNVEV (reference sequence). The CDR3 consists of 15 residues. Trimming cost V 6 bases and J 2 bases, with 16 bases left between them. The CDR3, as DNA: TGTGCCAGCAGAGTCTTCCGGACAGCCAACACTGAAGCTTTCTTT. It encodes CASRVFRTANTEAFF.

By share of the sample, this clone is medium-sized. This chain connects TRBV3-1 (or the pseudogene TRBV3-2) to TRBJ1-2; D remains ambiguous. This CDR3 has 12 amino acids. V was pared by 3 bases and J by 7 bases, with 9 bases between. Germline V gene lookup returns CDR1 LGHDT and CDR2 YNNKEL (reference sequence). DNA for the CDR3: TGTGCCAGCAGCCAGGGAAATAGTGGCTACACCTTC. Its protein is CASSQGNSGYTF.

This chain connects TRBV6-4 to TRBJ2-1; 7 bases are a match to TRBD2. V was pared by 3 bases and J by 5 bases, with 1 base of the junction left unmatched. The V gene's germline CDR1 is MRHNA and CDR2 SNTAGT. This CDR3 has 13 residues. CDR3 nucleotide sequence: TGTGCCAGCAGTGAGCGGGAGCACAATGAGCAGTTCTTC. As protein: CASSEREHNEQFF.

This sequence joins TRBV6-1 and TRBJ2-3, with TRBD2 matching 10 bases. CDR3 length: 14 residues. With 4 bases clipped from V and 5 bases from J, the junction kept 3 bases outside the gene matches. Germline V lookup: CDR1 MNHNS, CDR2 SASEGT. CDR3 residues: CASSVAGGKDTQYF. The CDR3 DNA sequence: TGTGCCAGCAGTGTAGCGGGAGGTAAAGATACGCAGTATTTT.

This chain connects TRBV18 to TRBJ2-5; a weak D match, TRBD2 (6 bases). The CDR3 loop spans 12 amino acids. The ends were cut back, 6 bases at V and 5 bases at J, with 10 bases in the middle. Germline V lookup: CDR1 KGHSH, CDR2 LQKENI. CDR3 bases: TGTGCCAGCTCGCCTGGGGGGGAGACCCAGTACTTC. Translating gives CASSPGGETQYF.

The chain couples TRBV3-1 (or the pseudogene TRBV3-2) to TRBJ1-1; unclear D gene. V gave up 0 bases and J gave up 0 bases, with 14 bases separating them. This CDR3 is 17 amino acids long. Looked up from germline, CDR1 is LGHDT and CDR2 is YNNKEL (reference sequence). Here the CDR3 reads CASSQELASHLNTEAFF. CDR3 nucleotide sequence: TGTGCCAGCAGCCAAGAATTAGCGAGCCACTTGAACACTGAAGCTTTCTTT.

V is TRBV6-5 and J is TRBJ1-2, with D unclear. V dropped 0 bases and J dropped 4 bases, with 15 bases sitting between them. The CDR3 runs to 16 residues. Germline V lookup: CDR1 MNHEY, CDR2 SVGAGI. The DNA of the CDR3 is TGTGCCAGCAGTTACTCCTCCCCGGGTCTCGGCTATGGCTACACCTTC. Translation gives CASSYSSPGLGYGYTF.

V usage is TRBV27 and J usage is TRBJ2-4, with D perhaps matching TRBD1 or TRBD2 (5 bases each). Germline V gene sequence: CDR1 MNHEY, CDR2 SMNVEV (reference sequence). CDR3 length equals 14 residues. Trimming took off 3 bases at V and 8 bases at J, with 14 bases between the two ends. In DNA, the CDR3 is TGTGCCAGCAGTTTCTCAGGGAGAATTGACATTCAGTACTTC. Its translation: CASSFSGRIDIQYF.

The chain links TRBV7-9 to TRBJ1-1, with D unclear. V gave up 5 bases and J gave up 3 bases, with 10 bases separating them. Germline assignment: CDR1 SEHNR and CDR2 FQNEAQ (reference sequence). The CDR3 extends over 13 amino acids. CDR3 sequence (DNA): TGTGCCAGCAGCCAAGAGAGGGACACTGAAGCTTTCTTT. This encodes CASSQERDTEAFF.

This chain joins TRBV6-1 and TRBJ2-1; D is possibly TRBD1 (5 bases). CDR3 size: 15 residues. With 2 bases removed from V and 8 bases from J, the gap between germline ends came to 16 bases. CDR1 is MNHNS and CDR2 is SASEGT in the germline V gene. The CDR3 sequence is CASSELAVVGDEQFF. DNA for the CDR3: TGTGCCAGCAGTGAACTTGCTGTGGTAGGGGATGAGCAGTTCTTC.

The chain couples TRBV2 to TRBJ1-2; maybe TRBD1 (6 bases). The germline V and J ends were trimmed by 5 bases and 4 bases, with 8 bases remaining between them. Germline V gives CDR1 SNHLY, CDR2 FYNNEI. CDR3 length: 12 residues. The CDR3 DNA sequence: TGTGCCAGCAGTAGGGACACCTATGGCTACACCTTC. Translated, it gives CASSRDTYGYTF.

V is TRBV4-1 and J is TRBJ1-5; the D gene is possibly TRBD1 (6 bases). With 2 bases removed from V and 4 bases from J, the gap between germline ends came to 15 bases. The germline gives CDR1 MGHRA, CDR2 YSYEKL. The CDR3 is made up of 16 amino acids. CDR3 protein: CASSQIRTVANQPQHF. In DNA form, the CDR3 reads TGCGCCAGCAGCCAAATCCGGACAGTAGCAAATCAGCCCCAGCATTTT.

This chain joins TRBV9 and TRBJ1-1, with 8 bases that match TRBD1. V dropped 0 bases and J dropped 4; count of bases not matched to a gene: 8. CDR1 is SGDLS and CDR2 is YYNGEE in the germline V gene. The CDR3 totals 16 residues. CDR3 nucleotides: TGTGCCAGCAGCGTAGGGGGCAGGGGGCTAACCACTGAAGCTTTCTTT. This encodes CASSVGGRGLTTEAFF.

In nucleotides, the CDR3 is TGCAGCGTTGAGCCCCAAACCGGGGAGACCCAGTACTTC. It is translated as CSVEPQTGETQYF. The chain combines TRBV29-1 with TRBJ2-5; D is undetermined. Trimming took off 3 bases at V and 5 bases at J, with 13 bases between the two ends. Germline V gives CDR1 SQVTM, CDR2 ANQGSEA. CDR3 length: 13 amino acids. Filled out from reference TRBV29-1 and TRBJ2-5, the complete variable domain reads SAVISQKPSRDICQRGTSLTIQCQVDSQVTMMFWYRQQPGQSLTLIATANQGSEATYESGFVIDKFPISRPNLTFSTLTVSNMSPEDSSIYLCSVEPQTGETQYFGPGTRLLVL.

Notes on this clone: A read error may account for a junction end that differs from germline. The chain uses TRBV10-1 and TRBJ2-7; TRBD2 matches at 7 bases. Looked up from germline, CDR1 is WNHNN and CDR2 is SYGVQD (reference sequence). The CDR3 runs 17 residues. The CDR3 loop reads CASNESGAGAAPYEQYF. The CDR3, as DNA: TGCGCCAGCAATGAGTCCGGGGCGGGAGCGGCCCCCTACGAGCAGTACTTC.

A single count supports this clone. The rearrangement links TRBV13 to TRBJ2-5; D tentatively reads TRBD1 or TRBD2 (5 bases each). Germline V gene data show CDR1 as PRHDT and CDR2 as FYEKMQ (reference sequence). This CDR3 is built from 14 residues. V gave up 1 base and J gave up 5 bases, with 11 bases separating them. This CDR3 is CASSLERDGETQYF. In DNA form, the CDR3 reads TGTGCCAGCAGCTTAGAGAGGGACGGCGAGACCCAGTACTTC.

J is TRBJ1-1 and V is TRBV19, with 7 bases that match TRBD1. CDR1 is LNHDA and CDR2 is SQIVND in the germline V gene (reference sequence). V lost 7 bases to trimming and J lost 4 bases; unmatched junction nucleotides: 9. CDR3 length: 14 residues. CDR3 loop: CASILTGSFTEAFF. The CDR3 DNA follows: TGTGCCAGTATTCTGACAGGGTCTTTCACTGAAGCTTTCTTT.